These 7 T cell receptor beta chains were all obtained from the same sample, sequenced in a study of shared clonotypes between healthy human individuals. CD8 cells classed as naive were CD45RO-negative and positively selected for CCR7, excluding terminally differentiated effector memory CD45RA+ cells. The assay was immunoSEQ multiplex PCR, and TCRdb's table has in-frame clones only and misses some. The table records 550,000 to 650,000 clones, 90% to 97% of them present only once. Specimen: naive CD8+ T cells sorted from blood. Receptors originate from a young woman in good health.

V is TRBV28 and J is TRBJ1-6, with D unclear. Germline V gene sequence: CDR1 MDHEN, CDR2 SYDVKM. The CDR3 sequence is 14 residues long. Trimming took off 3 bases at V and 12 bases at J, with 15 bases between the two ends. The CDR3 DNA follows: TGTGCCAGCAGTTTGAGAGGGCCTTTGCTACCCCTCCACTTT. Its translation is CASSLRGPLLPLHF.

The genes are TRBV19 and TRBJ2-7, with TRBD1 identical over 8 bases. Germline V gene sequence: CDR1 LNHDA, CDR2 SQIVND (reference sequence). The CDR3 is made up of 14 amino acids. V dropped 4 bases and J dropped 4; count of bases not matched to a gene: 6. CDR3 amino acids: CASSTPGTGYEQYF. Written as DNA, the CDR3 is TGTGCCAGTAGTACACCCGGGACAGGTTACGAGCAGTACTTC.

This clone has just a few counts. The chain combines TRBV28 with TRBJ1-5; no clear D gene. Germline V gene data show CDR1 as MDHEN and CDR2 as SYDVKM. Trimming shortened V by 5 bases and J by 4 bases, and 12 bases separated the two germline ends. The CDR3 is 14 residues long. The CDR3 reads CASSRPNLNQPQHF. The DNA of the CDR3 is TGTGCCAGCAGTCGACCTAACTTGAATCAGCCCCAGCATTTT.

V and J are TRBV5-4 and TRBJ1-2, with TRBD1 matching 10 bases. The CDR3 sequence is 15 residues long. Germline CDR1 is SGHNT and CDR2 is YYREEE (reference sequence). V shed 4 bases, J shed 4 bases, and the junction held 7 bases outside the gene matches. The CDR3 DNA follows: TGTGCCAGCAGCACGGACAGGGGGGCTTCCTATGGCTACACCTTC. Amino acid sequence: CASSTDRGASYGYTF.

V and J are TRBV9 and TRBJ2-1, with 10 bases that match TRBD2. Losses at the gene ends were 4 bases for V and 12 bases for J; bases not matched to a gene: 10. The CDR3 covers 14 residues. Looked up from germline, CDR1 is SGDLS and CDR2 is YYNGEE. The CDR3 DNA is TGTGCCAGCAGCCGGACTAGCGGCCGGGTAGGGCAGTTCTTC. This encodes CASSRTSGRVGQFF.

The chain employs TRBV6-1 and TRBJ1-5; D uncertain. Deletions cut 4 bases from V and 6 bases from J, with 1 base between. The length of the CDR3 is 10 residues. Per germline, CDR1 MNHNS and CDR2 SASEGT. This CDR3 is CASSVQPQHF. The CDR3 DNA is TGTGCCAGCAGTGTTCAGCCCCAGCATTTT.

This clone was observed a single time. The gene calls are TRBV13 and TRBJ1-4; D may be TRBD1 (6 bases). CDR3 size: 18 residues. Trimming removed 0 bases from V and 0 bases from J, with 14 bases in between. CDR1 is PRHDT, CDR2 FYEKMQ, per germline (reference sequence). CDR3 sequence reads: CASSLGLGGRATNEKLFF. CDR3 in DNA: TGTGCCAGCAGCTTAGGCTTGGGGGGCCGCGCAACTAATGAAAAACTGTTTTTT.